Below, 21 T cell receptor beta chains from the same sample are listed, as sequenced in a study of T cell repertoires in cytomegalovirus infection. TCRdb reprocessed the reads via MiXCR and lists one record per CDR3 protein. The repertoire holds 90,000 to 130,000 distinct CDR3 sequences, 9.5% to 13% seen once, with 31% in the top ten. Their antigen targets remain unknown. The sample comprised PBMCs, sequenced either directly or after in vitro stimulation (not recorded which). These receptors were collected from a human donor in good health (CMV status not recorded). Some clones in this sample may be carry-over from other donors' samples.

This clonotype showed up just a few times. DNA of the CDR3: TGTGCCAGCAGTGAATTTGGGGGGTTAAGGACTGAAGCTTTCTTT. This encodes CASSEFGGLRTEAFF. This chain connects TRBV2 to TRBJ1-1, with D possibly being TRBD1 (5 bases). Per the germline V gene, CDR1 is SNHLY and CDR2 is FYNNEI. Trimming removed 2 bases at V and 5 bases at J, with 15 bases between. The CDR3 consists of 15 residues.

This clonotype was counted between two and nine times. The V gene is TRBV20-1, the J gene TRBJ2-2; TRBD2 aligns across 9 bases. The germline V gene has CDR1 DFQATT and CDR2 SNEGSKA (reference sequence). CDR3 length: 14 amino acids. Unmatched junction bases numbered 3, after V lost 2 bases and J lost 5 bases. The CDR3 DNA reads TGCAGTGCTAGAAGAGCGGGAGGAACCGGGGAGCTGTTTTTT. Its translation is CSARRAGGTGELFF.

By share, this clonotype ranks as large. The chain employs TRBV6-2 or TRBV6-3 and TRBJ2-5; 7 nucleotides align to TRBD1. V gave up 4 bases and J gave up 5 bases; unmatched junction bases: 4. This CDR3 is 13 amino acids long. Germline V gives CDR1 MNHEY, CDR2 SVGEGT. The CDR3 sequence is CASSSTGLETQYF. In DNA form, the CDR3 reads TGTGCCAGCAGTTCGACAGGGCTGGAGACCCAGTACTTC.

This clonotype was detected ten times or more. The CDR3 sequence: CASSYWTATNEQFF. CDR3 DNA: TGTGCCAGCAGCTACTGGACAGCTACCAATGAGCAGTTCTTC. The rearrangement uses TRBV5-8 and TRBJ2-1; the D gene is possibly TRBD1 (6 bases). Germline values: CDR1 SGHTS, CDR2 YDEGEE. This CDR3 is 14 amino acids long. V dropped 3 bases and J dropped 6 bases, with 13 bases sitting between them.

In this sample, this clonotype turned up many times. The rearrangement uses TRBV7-9 and TRBJ2-5; D remains ambiguous. The CDR3 contains 13 residues. In germline, CDR1 is SEHNR, CDR2 FQNEAQ (reference sequence). V lost 5 bases to trimming and J lost 2 bases, with 9 bases between them. The DNA of the CDR3 is TGTGCCAGCAGCCGTGGGGTGCAAGAGACCCAGTACTTC. The encoded protein is CASSRGVQETQYF.

The chain links TRBV5-4 to TRBJ2-7; D remains ambiguous. Germline CDR1 and CDR2: SGHNT and YYREEE (reference sequence). V was pared by 0 bases and J by 6 bases, with 7 bases between. The CDR3 consists of 12 residues. As DNA, the CDR3 is TGTGCCAGCAGCTTGGCCGGGTTCGAGCAGTACTTC. Its translation: CASSLAGFEQYF. Filled out from reference TRBV5-4 and TRBJ2-7, the complete variable domain reads ETGVTQSPTHLIKTRGQQVTLRCSSQSGHNTVSWYQQALGQGPQFIFQYYREEENGRGNFPPRFSGLQFPNYSSELNVNALELDDSALYLCASSLAGFEQYFGPGTRLTVT.

The DNA of the CDR3 is TGTGCCACCAGCAGAGACGGAGGGACAGGGAACACTGAAGCTTTCTTT. Protein sequence: CATSRDGGTGNTEAFF. V gene TRBV15 combines with J gene TRBJ1-1; 8 positions agree with TRBD1. Germline loops: CDR1 LNHNV, CDR2 YYDKDF (reference sequence). This CDR3 region has 16 residues. Losses at the gene ends were 0 bases for V and 1 base for J; bases not matched to a gene: 4.

This clonotype was counted between two and nine times. The V gene is TRBV6-8, the J gene TRBJ2-1; D tentatively reads TRBD1 or TRBD2 (5 bases each). CDR1 is MNHGY, CDR2 SAAAGT, per germline. This CDR3 contains 17 residues. With 4 bases removed from V and 4 bases from J, the gap between germline ends came to 20 bases. Here the CDR3 DNA reads TGTGCCAGCAGTTTGGGGCGGACCCCCTGGGGGTACAATGAGCAGTTCTTC. The encoded protein is CASSLGRTPWGYNEQFF.

In this sample, this clonotype turned up many times. In DNA, the CDR3 is TGTGCCAGCAGCCTGGGAGGGCCTTCCAATGAGCAGTTCTTC. Translation: CASSLGGPSNEQFF. The chain has TRBV12-3 or TRBV12-4 and TRBJ2-1, with 7 bases that match TRBD2. J lost 6 bases, V lost 6 bases, and 8 bases had no gene match. The CDR3 extends over 14 amino acids.

The chain links TRBV5-4 to TRBJ1-2; TRBD1 is a possible D gene (5 bases). CDR1 and CDR2 from the germline V gene are SGHNT and YYREEE (reference sequence). The CDR3 consists of 16 residues. Trimming left V 4 bases short and J 1 base short, with 17 bases between. The CDR3 loop reads CASSQSPGLSNYGYTF. Written as DNA, the CDR3 is TGTGCCAGCAGCCAAAGCCCGGGACTTAGTAACTATGGCTACACCTTC.

In this sample, this clonotype turned up a few times. The chain carries TRBV5-1 and TRBJ2-2; D unclear. This CDR3 spans 15 amino acids. CDR1 and CDR2 from the germline V gene are SGHRS and YFSETQ. V lost 0 bases and J 0 bases, leaving 6 bases between the germline ends. CDR3 region: CASSLVRSNTGELFF. The CDR3 DNA reads TGCGCCAGCAGCTTGGTCAGATCGAACACCGGGGAGCTGTTTTTT.

This clonotype was detected a few times. The chain combines TRBV5-6 with TRBJ2-1, with 14 bases aligning to TRBD2. After removal of 3 bases from V and 5 bases from J, the junction contained 13 bases not matched to a gene. This CDR3 contains 19 residues. From germline, CDR1 is SGHDT and CDR2 YYEEEE. CDR3 in DNA: TGTGCCAGCAGCTCTCAGGGACTAGCGGGAGTTGGCTTCAACAATGAGCAGTTCTTC. The encoded protein is CASSSQGLAGVGFNNEQFF.

The sample holds many counts of this clonotype. V is TRBV12-3 or TRBV12-4 and J is TRBJ1-1; D may be TRBD1 (5 bases). With 5 bases removed from V and 1 base from J, the gap between germline ends came to 14 bases. The CDR3 sequence is 15 residues long. CDR3 bases: TGTGCCAGCAGTACACTCTCAGGGACGAACACTGAAGCTTTCTTT. It yields the protein CASSTLSGTNTEAFF.

The CDR3 protein is CASGLINGKGSYEQYF. The CDR3 DNA follows: TGTGCTAGTGGTTTAATCAACGGGAAGGGTTCCTACGAGCAGTACTTC. This rearrangement joins TRBV12-5 to TRBJ2-7; maybe TRBD2 (5 bases). Looked up from germline, CDR1 is LGHNT and CDR2 is FRNRAP. With 3 bases removed from V and 1 base from J, the gap between germline ends came to 16 bases. The CDR3 is 16 amino acids.

This clonotype was counted a few times. The chain's CDR3 is CASSTGWDGEEQFF. The DNA for the CDR3 is TGTGCCAGTAGTACAGGATGGGACGGCGAGGAGCAGTTCTTC. This rearrangement joins TRBV19 to TRBJ2-1; D tentatively fits TRBD1 or TRBD2 (5 bases each). There are 14 residues in the CDR3. The germline V gene has CDR1 LNHDA and CDR2 SQIVND (reference sequence). The V and J ends lost 4 bases and 10 bases respectively, with 17 bases between them.

This clonotype was counted at least ten times. The genes are TRBV6-1 and TRBJ1-4; D is ambiguous. The CDR3 runs 15 residues. Germline lookup yields CDR1 MNHNS and CDR2 SASEGT. Trimming took off 6 bases at V and 5 bases at J, with 16 bases between the two ends. The CDR3 DNA reads as TGTGCCAGCAGCGAGGACGGATTTCGCAATGAAAAACTGTTTTTT. This encodes CASSEDGFRNEKLFF.

This clonotype was recorded many times. This sequence joins TRBV7-3 and TRBJ2-3, with D tentatively TRBD2 (5 bases). This CDR3 has 14 amino acids. V dropped 4 bases and J dropped 2 bases, with 10 bases sitting between them. The germline V gene encodes CDR1 SGHTA and CDR2 FQGTGA. The CDR3 loop is CASSYGLFTDTQYF. As DNA, the CDR3 is TGTGCCAGCAGCTACGGACTTTTCACAGATACGCAGTATTTT.

The table lists this clonotype with many counts. The chain uses TRBV4-3 and TRBJ1-2; D ambiguous. Trimming stripped 1 base from V and 5 bases from J, with 8 bases between. The germline V gene encodes CDR1 LGHNA and CDR2 YSLEER. The CDR3 sequence is 13 residues long. This CDR3 reads CASSQAERYGYTF. DNA for the CDR3: TGCGCCAGCAGCCAAGCTGAGCGGTATGGCTACACCTTC.

This clonotype was counted a few times. This chain joins TRBV6-5 and TRBJ2-7, with D tentatively TRBD2 (6 bases). V gave up 4 bases and J gave up 7 bases, with 14 bases separating them. CDR1 is MNHEY and CDR2 is SVGAGI in the germline V gene. The CDR3 loop spans 13 amino acids. The CDR3: CASSWTPTREQYF. DNA of the CDR3: TGTGCCAGCAGTTGGACCCCGACTAGGGAGCAGTACTTC.

V gene TRBV15 combines with J gene TRBJ1-4; 7 positions agree with TRBD1. Germline V CDR1 and CDR2: LNHNV, YYDKDF (reference sequence). There are 15 residues in the CDR3. Trimming cost V 4 bases and J 5 bases; bases outside gene matches: 7. For the CDR3, the DNA is TGTGCCACCAGCATTGGCCAGGGGGGAAATGAAAAACTGTTTTTT. Protein product: CATSIGQGGNEKLFF.

This clonotype showed up many times. The rearrangement joins TRBV7-2 to TRBJ1-5; 8 bases align to TRBD1. The J segment lost 4 bases and the V segment lost 7 bases, leaving 6 bases of the junction unmatched. Germline V gene lookup returns CDR1 SGHTA and CDR2 FQGNSA. This CDR3 has 14 residues. CDR3 DNA: TGTGCCAGCACCCCGGACAGGGTTAATCAGCCCCAGCATTTT. It translates to CASTPDRVNQPQHF.